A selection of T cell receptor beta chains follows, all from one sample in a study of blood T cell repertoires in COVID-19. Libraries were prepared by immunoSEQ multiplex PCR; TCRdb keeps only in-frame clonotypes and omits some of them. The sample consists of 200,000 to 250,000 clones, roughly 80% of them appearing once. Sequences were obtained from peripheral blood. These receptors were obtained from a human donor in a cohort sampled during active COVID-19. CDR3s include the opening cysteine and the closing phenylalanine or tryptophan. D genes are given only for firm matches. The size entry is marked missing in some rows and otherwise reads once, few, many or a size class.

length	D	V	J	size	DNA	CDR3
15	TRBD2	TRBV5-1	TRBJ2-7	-	TGCGCCAGCACCCTCGTTGGCGGGAGCCCCTCCGAGCAGTACTTC	CASTLVGGSPSEQYF
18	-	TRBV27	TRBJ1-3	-	TGTGCCAGCAGTTTGTTTGCAGGGGCACCTTCTTCTGGAAACACCATATATTTT	CASSLFAGAPSSGNTIYF
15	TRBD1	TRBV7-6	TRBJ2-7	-	TGTGCCAGCAGCTTAGCGACAGGGCAGACCTACGAGCAGTACTTC	CASSLATGQTYEQYF
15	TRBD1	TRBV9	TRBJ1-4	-	TGTGCCAGCAGCTCCCCGGGACAGGGGGACGAAAAACTGTTTTTT	CASSSPGQGDEKLFF
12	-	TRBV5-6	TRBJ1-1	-	TGTGCCAGCAGCTCATCATACACTGAAGCTTTCTTT	CASSSSYTEAFF
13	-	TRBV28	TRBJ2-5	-	TGTGCCACCCGCGGGCTAGCCAGCGAGACCCAGTACTTC	CATRGLASETQYF
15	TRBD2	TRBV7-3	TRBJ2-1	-	TGTGCCAGCAGCAGCGGGACGGAATCCTACAATGAGCAGTTCTTC	CASSSGTESYNEQFF
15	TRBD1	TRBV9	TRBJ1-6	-	TGTGCCAGCAGCGTAGCCGGGACAGTAGTTTCACCCCTCCACTTT	CASSVAGTVVSPLHF
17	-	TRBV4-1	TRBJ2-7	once	TGCGCCAGCAGCTTATGGGCGGTGGAGACCTCCAGGGGCGAGCAGTACTTC	CASSLWAVETSRGEQYF
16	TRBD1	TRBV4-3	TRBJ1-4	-	TGCGCCAGCAGCTCTCAATCCGGGACAGGATATGAAAAACTGTTTTTT	CASSSQSGTGYEKLFF
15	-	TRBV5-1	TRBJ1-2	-	TGCGCCAGCAGCTTGGCGGGGGAAACAGGATATGGCTACACCTTC	CASSLAGETGYGYTF
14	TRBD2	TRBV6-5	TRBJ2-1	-	TGTGCCGGAATGGGGGGGAGCTCCTACAATGAGCAGTTCTTC	CAGMGGSSYNEQFF
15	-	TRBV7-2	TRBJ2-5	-	TGTGCCAGCAGCTTAGGTGAGGGAGCCCAAGAGACCCAGTACTTC	CASSLGEGAQETQYF
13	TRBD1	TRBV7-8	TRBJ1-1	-	TGTGCCAGCAGCGCCAGGGGGAGCACTGAAGCTTTCTTT	CASSARGSTEAFF
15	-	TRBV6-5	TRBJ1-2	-	TGTGCCAGCAAGGCGATAACTGGACAGAACTATGGCTACACCTTC	CASKAITGQNYGYTF
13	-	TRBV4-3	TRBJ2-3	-	TGCGCCAGCAGCCAAAGGGGTCCAGATACGCAGTATTTT	CASSQRGPDTQYF
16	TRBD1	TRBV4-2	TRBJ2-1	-	TGTGCCAGCAGCCAATCATCAGGGGGCAACTTGTATGAGCAGTTCTTC	CASSQSSGGNLYEQFF
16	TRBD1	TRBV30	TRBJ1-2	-	TGTGCCTGGAAGCCCCTAGCGACAGGGCCCAACTATGGCTACACCTTC	CAWKPLATGPNYGYTF
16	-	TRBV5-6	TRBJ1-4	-	TGTGCCAGCAGCGCGAGCCAACAGGGCCAAAATGAAAAACTGTTTTTT	CASSASQQGQNEKLFF
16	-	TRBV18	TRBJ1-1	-	TGTGCCAGCTCACCATCTTATTCCTCGGGGAACACTGAAGCTTTCTTT	CASSPSYSSGNTEAFF
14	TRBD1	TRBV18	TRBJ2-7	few	TGTGCCAGCTCCTCCGGGACAGGGGGCTACGAGCAGTACTTC	CASSSGTGGYEQYF
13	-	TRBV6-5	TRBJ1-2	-	TGTGCCAGCAGTTACAGGCGGGGCGGGGGCTACACCTTC	CASSYRRGGGYTF
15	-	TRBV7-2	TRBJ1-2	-	TGTGCCAGCAGCCCCAACATGCAGGCCGACTATGGCTACACCTTC	CASSPNMQADYGYTF
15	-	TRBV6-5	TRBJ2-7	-	TGTGCCAGCACCCAAACTCGGGGGGCGCAAGACGAGCAGTACTTC	CASTQTRGAQDEQYF
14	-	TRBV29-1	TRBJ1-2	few	TGCAGCGTTGTCCACACCGGCCTAGCATATGGCTACACCTTC	CSVVHTGLAYGYTF
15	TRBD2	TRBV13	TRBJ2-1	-	TGTGCCAGCAGCTTCCCCGGGACTAGAGGCCATGAGCAGTTCTTC	CASSFPGTRGHEQFF
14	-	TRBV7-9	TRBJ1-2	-	TGTGCCAGCAGCTTGACAGGCGTGAACTATGGCTACACCTTC	CASSLTGVNYGYTF
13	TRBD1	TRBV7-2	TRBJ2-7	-	TGTGCCAGCACCCTAACAGGGGCCTACGAGCAGTACTTC	CASTLTGAYEQYF
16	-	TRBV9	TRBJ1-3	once	TGTGCCAGCAGCGTCTACTCCGGGACACCTCTTTCGAACATATATTTT	CASSVYSGTPLSNIYF
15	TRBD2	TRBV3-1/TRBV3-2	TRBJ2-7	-	TGTGCCAGCAGCCAAACTAGCGGGAGAAAGAACGAGCAGTACTTC	CASSQTSGRKNEQYF
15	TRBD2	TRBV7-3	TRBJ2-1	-	TGTGCCAGCAGCTCCCGACTAGCGGGAGACAATGAGCAGTTCTTC	CASSSRLAGDNEQFF
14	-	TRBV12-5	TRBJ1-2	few	TGTGCTAGTGGTTTGAATTCGGCCCAGGATGGCTACACCTTC	CASGLNSAQDGYTF
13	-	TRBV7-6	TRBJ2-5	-	TGTGCCAGCAGCTTAGGGGCAAAAGAGACCCAGTACTTC	CASSLGAKETQYF
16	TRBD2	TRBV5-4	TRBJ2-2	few	TGTGCCAGCAGCGCCGGACTAGCGGGAGCGATCGGGGAGCTGTTTTTT	CASSAGLAGAIGELFF
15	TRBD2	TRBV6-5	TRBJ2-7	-	TGTGCCAGCAGGCCCGGGACTAGCGTCTCCTACGAGCAGTACTTC	CASRPGTSVSYEQYF
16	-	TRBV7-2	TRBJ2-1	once	TGTGCCAGCAGCTTACAACAGGGACGACGTGACAATGAGCAGTTCTTC	CASSLQQGRRDNEQFF
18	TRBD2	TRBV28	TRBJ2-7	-	TGTGCCAGCAGTTCGCGTCTAGCGGGAGGCCCCAATCCCTACGAGCAGTACTTC	CASSSRLAGGPNPYEQYF
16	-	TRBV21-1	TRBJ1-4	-	TGTGCCAGCAGCAAACAAGGACGTCTACGGGGTGAAAAACTGTTTTTT	CASSKQGRLRGEKLFF
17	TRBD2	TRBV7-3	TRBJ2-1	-	TGTGCCAGCAGCTATACAGGGACTAGCGGGACCTACAATGAGCAGTTCTTC	CASSYTGTSGTYNEQFF
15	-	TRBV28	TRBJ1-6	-	TGTGCCAGCAGTTTGGCCGTAAAGGGGAATTCACCCCTCCACTTT	CASSLAVKGNSPLHF
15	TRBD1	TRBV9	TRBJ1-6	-	TGTGCCAGCAGCCCCACGGGACAGGAAAATTCACCCCTCCACTTT	CASSPTGQENSPLHF
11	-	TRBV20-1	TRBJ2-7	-	TGCAGTGCACCTTCTAGAAAACAGCAGTACTTC	CSAPSRKQQYF
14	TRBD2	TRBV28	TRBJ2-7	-	TGTGCCAGCAGTTTTACGGGAGGAGTGTACGAGCAGTACTTC	CASSFTGGVYEQYF
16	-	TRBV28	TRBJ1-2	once	TGTGCCAGCAGTCTAGGGACAACCACTGCTAACTATGGCTACACCTTC	CASSLGTTTANYGYTF
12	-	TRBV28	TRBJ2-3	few	TGTGCCAGCAGTAGTGGGCGACGGACGCAGTATTTT	CASSSGRRTQYF
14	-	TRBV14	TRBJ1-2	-	TGTGCCAGCAGCCAAGTTGCAGGGAACTATGGCTACACCTTC	CASSQVAGNYGYTF
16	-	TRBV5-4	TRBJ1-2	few	TGTGCCAGCAGCTTGGCCTGGGCAGGTACCGAGTATGGCTACACCTTC	CASSLAWAGTEYGYTF
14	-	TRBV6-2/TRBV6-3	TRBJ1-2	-	TGTGCCAGCAGTTACTCGGGACTCTACTATGGCTACACCTTC	CASSYSGLYYGYTF
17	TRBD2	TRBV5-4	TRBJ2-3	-	TGTGCCAGCAGCTTCCTCCAAACTAGCGGATTGGGAGATACGCAGTATTTT	CASSFLQTSGLGDTQYF
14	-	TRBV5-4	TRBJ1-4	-	TGTGCCAGCAGCTTGGGAGGTCCTAATGAAAAACTGTTTTTT	CASSLGGPNEKLFF
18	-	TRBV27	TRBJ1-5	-	TGTGCCAGCAGTTTATCGTTAGGGGCAGTTCTAAGCAATCAGCCCCAGCATTTT	CASSLSLGAVLSNQPQHF
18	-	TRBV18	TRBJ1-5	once	TGTGCCAGCTCACCGACCCCTCCGGGGGGGGATAGCAATCAGCCCCAGCATTTT	CASSPTPPGGDSNQPQHF
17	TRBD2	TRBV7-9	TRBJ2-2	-	TGTGCCAGCAGCTTCGGACTAGCGGGAGCGAACACCGGGGAGCTGTTTTTT	CASSFGLAGANTGELFF
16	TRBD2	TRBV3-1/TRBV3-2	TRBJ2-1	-	TGTGCCAGCAGCCACCGACTAGCGGGAGGGAAGAATGAGCAGTTCTTC	CASSHRLAGGKNEQFF
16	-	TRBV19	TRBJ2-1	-	TGTGCCAGTAGTGTGACTTCCTCAAGCTCCTACAATGAGCAGTTCTTC	CASSVTSSSSYNEQFF